These 31 T cell receptor beta chains originate from one sample sequenced in a study of T cells in Graves' hyperthyroidism and ophthalmopathy. The investigators amplified TCR beta CDR3 regions from RNA transcripts. The HTBI primer set was used in a first-round RT-PCR of the TCR CDR3. TCRdb recomputed calls from the multiplex PCR reads with MiXCR, one row per CDR3 protein. Here the sample spans over 400,000 distinct CDR3 sequences, approximately 23% being singletons. The sample taken for sequencing was blood. The source of these receptors is a woman in her 70s with Graves' ophthalmopathy.

This rearrangement joins TRBV5-1 to TRBJ2-3; 10 nucleotides align to TRBD2. The V and J ends lost 5 bases and 4 bases, in that order; junction bases with no gene match: 10. The CDR3 length is 16 residues. CDR1 and CDR2 (germline): SGHRS, YFSETQ. The CDR3 loop reads CASRPSGRGLADTQYF. CDR3 DNA sequence: TGCGCCAGCAGGCCTAGCGGGAGAGGGTTGGCAGATACGCAGTATTTT.

This clonotype was found many times. This chain uses TRBV11-2 with TRBJ2-3; 8 positions match TRBD2. The CDR3 is 15 residues long. Unmatched junction bases numbered 3, after V lost 2 bases and J lost 2 bases. In germline, CDR1 is SGHAT, CDR2 FQNNGV. CDR3 in amino acids: CASSLTRGDTDTQYF. For the CDR3, the DNA is TGTGCCAGCAGCTTAACGCGGGGGGACACAGATACGCAGTATTTT.

This clonotype was counted between two and nine times. The rearrangement uses TRBV5-6 and TRBJ2-7; unclear D gene. Germline V gives CDR1 SGHDT, CDR2 YYEEEE. V lost 0 bases and J 2 bases, leaving 9 bases between the germline ends. CDR3 length equals 14 residues. CDR3 nucleotide sequence: TGTGCCAGCAGCTTGGAAGGGAATGCCTACGAGCAGTACTTC. This codes for CASSLEGNAYEQYF.

The genes are TRBV5-1 and TRBJ2-2, with TRBD1 identical over 7 bases. Germline values: CDR1 SGHRS, CDR2 YFSETQ. This CDR3 is 14 amino acids long. J gave up 3 bases and V 2 bases, and 1 base lay outside the gene matches. The CDR3 DNA is TGCGCCAGCAGCTTCCAGGGGGACACCGGGGAGCTGTTTTTT. Its translation: CASSFQGDTGELFF. The variable domain in full, with the rest retrieved from reference TRBV5-1 and TRBJ2-2, is KAGVTQTPRYLIKTRGQQVTLSCSPISGHRSVSWYQQTPGQGLQFLFEYFSETQRNKGNFPGRFSGRQFSNSRSEMNVSTLELGDSALYLCASSFQGDTGELFFGEGSRLTVL.

This clonotype appeared a few times. The chain has TRBV20-1 and TRBJ2-3, with D tentatively TRBD2 (6 bases). The CDR3 spans 11 residues. Trimming removed 5 bases at V and 4 bases at J, with 7 bases between. CDR1 and CDR2 (germline): DFQATT, SNEGSKA (reference sequence). The CDR3: CSAWRADTQYF. The CDR3 region has the DNA TGCAGTGCTTGGAGGGCAGATACGCAGTATTTT.

This clonotype has just a few counts. The chain has TRBV18 and TRBJ2-7; TRBD1 aligns across 11 bases. The trim removed 5 bases at V and 3 bases at J, leaving 9 bases unmatched. Germline lookup yields CDR1 KGHSH and CDR2 LQKENI. The CDR3 runs 16 residues. The CDR3 here is CASSSGQGVGNYEQYF. For the CDR3, the DNA is TGTGCCAGCTCATCGGGACAGGGGGTGGGAAACTACGAGCAGTACTTC.

This clonotype was seen ten or more times. The chain combines TRBV20-1 with TRBJ1-1; D is unclear. CDR3 length: 11 amino acids. V was pared by 5 bases and J by 4 bases, with 8 bases between. Germline-derived CDR1 and CDR2 are DFQATT and SNEGSKA (reference sequence). The CDR3: CSASDPTEAFF. The CDR3 nucleotides are TGCAGTGCTTCGGATCCCACTGAAGCTTTCTTT.

V and J are TRBV20-1 and TRBJ2-3; tentatively, D is TRBD2 (7 bases). The CDR3 is 15 amino acids. Germline lookup yields CDR1 DFQATT and CDR2 SNEGSKA (reference sequence). Trimming removed 3 bases at V and 5 bases at J, with 18 bases between. The DNA for the CDR3 is TGCAGTGCTAGTTCTAGCGGTTTAGGGGGAGATACGCAGTATTTT. Translated: CSASSSGLGGDTQYF.

Only one count was recorded for this clonotype. With a much larger clone just one base away, this may be a read error. V and J are TRBV6-1 and TRBJ1-1; D gene unclear. From germline, CDR1 is MNHNS and CDR2 SASEGT. With 9 bases removed from V and 5 bases from J, the gap between germline ends came to 13 bases. CDR3 length: 12 amino acids. CDR3 loop: CARTPERTEAFF. The CDR3 bases are TGTGCCAGAACACCCGAACGTACTGAAGCTTTCTTT.

This clonotype showed up just a few times. The chain uses TRBV19 and TRBJ1-5, with no clear D. Germline CDR1 LNHDA, CDR2 SQIVND (reference sequence). V shed 4 bases and J shed 7 bases, with 8 bases lying between them. The CDR3 is 12 amino acids. The CDR3 DNA is TGTGCCAGTAGTACCCTCTTCCAGCCCCAGCATTTT. Its translation: CASSTLFQPQHF.

This chain joins TRBV2 and TRBJ2-1; 9 bases align to TRBD2. With 0 bases clipped from V and 9 bases from J, the junction kept 3 bases outside the gene matches. The CDR3 is made up of 14 amino acids. The germline V gene encodes CDR1 SNHLY and CDR2 FYNNEI. This chain's CDR3 is CASSEASGSAEQFF. For the CDR3, the DNA is TGTGCCAGCAGTGAAGCTAGCGGGAGCGCTGAGCAGTTCTTC.

This clonotype was observed a handful of times. The CDR3 region has the DNA TGCAGTGCTAGACCCGGGGCAGCAGACACTGAAGCTTTCTTT. This gives the protein CSARPGAADTEAFF. The rearrangement uses TRBV20-1 and TRBJ1-1; possible D gene TRBD1, 5 bases. The CDR3 runs to 14 residues. CDR1 and CDR2 from the germline V gene are DFQATT and SNEGSKA (reference sequence). Trimming removed 2 bases from V and 3 bases from J, with 13 bases in between.

This clonotype was counted a few times. CDR3 nucleotide sequence: TGTGCCAGCAGCTCCTCGACAGTCTCTGGAAACACCATATATTTT. Translation: CASSSSTVSGNTIYF. V usage is TRBV11-2 and J usage is TRBJ1-3, with TRBD1 as a possible D gene (5 bases). There are 15 residues in the CDR3. The germline V gene encodes CDR1 SGHAT and CDR2 FQNNGV. V was clipped by 4 bases and J by 0 bases, with 10 bases between them.

This clonotype showed up many times. This chain links TRBV6-1 with TRBJ1-2, with TRBD1 identical over 8 bases. The CDR3 runs 14 residues. V lost 1 base and J lost 4; bases outside the gene matches: 2. Germline V gene lookup returns CDR1 MNHNS and CDR2 SASEGT. The CDR3 nucleotides are TGTGCCAGCAGTGAAGTAACAGGGGGCTATGGCTACACCTTC. It codes for CASSEVTGGYGYTF.

This clonotype was detected ten times or more. The chain links TRBV28 to TRBJ2-5; TRBD1 aligns across 8 bases. The CDR3 consists of 13 residues. Germline CDR1 is MDHEN and CDR2 is SYDVKM. V was clipped by 6 bases and J by 5 bases; unmatched bases: 5. CDR3: CASSPGGRETQYF. The CDR3 DNA reads TGTGCCAGCAGCCCAGGGGGCCGGGAGACCCAGTACTTC. The entire variable domain, with the rest obtained from reference TRBV28 and TRBJ2-5, is as follows: DVKVTQSSRYLVKRTGEKVFLECVQDMDHENMFWYRQDPGLGLRLIYFSYDVKMKEKGDIPEGYSVSREKKERFSLILESASTNQTSMYLCASSPGGRETQYFGPGTRLLVL.

In its sample, this clonotype was seen many times. The chain couples TRBV11-2 to TRBJ1-1, with D unclear. The CDR3 consists of 13 residues. Trimming removed 4 bases at V and 4 bases at J, with 10 bases between. The germline gives CDR1 SGHAT, CDR2 FQNNGV. CDR3: CASSSHIFTEAFF. In DNA form, the CDR3 reads TGTGCCAGCAGCTCCCACATCTTCACTGAAGCTTTCTTT.

The V gene is TRBV9, the J gene TRBJ2-1, with TRBD2 identical over 8 bases. Germline V gene sequence: CDR1 SGDLS, CDR2 YYNGEE. This CDR3 comprises 16 residues. The V segment lost 3 bases and the J segment 8 bases; nucleotides outside the gene matches: 13. CDR3 protein: CASSAFSGSIRDEQFF. The CDR3 coding sequence is TGTGCCAGCAGCGCCTTCAGCGGGAGCATTAGGGATGAGCAGTTCTTC.

The chain employs TRBV20-1 and TRBJ2-6; 7 bases agree with TRBD1. Looked up from germline, CDR1 is DFQATT and CDR2 is SNEGSKA (reference sequence). The J segment lost 0 bases and the V segment lost 0 bases, leaving 8 bases of the junction unmatched. CDR3 length: 18 amino acids. CDR3 DNA: TGCAGTGCTAGAGATGGGAGACAGGGCCTCTCTGGGGCCAACGTCCTGACTTTC. Translating gives CSARDGRQGLSGANVLTF.

The chain has TRBV30 and TRBJ2-7; D not certain. The germline V gene has CDR1 GTSNPN and CDR2 SVGIG (reference sequence). This CDR3 is built from 12 residues. V lost 1 base and J 6 bases, leaving 10 bases between the germline ends. CDR3 sequence reads: CAWSAPLGEQYF. The CDR3 DNA follows: TGTGCCTGGAGTGCCCCCCTCGGCGAGCAGTACTTC.

This clonotype has just a few counts. The rearrangement links TRBV5-1 to TRBJ2-7, with D maybe TRBD2 (7 bases). CDR1 SGHRS and CDR2 YFSETQ come from the germline V gene. V lost 4 bases to trimming and J lost 7 bases, with 24 bases between them. This CDR3 has 16 residues. As DNA, the CDR3 is TGCGCCAGCAGCAGACCTAGCGGAGGGGGGGCAATTGAGCAGTACTTC. Translating it yields CASSRPSGGGAIEQYF.

This clonotype showed up many times. The V gene is TRBV27, the J gene TRBJ2-1; 11 nucleotides line up with TRBD2. Per the germline V gene, CDR1 is MNHEY and CDR2 is SMNVEV (reference sequence). Germline trimming cut 4 bases from V and 6 bases from J; bases unmatched to any gene: 8. CDR3 length: 16 amino acids. Written as DNA, the CDR3 is TGTGCCAGCAGTTCTCTCACTAGCGGGAGATCCAATGAGCAGTTCTTC. The encoded protein is CASSSLTSGRSNEQFF.

At least ten counts were recorded for this clonotype. The gene calls are TRBV7-8 and TRBJ2-5, with TRBD1 identical over 9 bases. The J segment lost 4 bases and the V segment lost 5 bases, leaving 8 bases of the junction unmatched. CDR1 SGHVS and CDR2 FQNEAQ come from the germline V gene. This CDR3 is 15 amino acids long. CDR3 coding DNA: TGTGCCAGCAGCAAGGGACAGGGCATCGGAGAGACCCAGTACTTC. The encoded protein is CASSKGQGIGETQYF. The whole variable domain, remainder taken from reference TRBV7-8 and TRBJ2-5, is GAGVSQSPRYKVAKRGQDVALRCDPISGHVSLFWYQQALGQGPEFLTYFQNEAQLDKSGLPSDRFFAERPEGSVSTLKIQRTQQEDSAVYLCASSKGQGIGETQYFGPGTRLLVL.

The chain has TRBV12-5 and TRBJ1-3; 7 nucleotides agree with TRBD1. The ends lost 1 base at V and 3 bases at J; junction bases unmatched: 0. The CDR3 has 14 amino acids. Germline assignment: CDR1 LGHNT and CDR2 FRNRAP. The DNA of the CDR3 is TGTGCTAGTGGTTTGGGACAGGGTGGAAACACCATATATTTT. It is translated as CASGLGQGGNTIYF.

This clonotype was recorded only once. The genes are TRBV4-3 and TRBJ2-1; unclear D gene. The germline V gene encodes CDR1 LGHNA and CDR2 YSLEER. V lost 4 bases, J lost 0 bases, and 13 bases lay in between. The CDR3 loop spans 16 amino acids. CDR3 nucleotides: TGCGCCAGCAGCCGTTCTCCGAGCGACTCCTACAATGAGCAGTTCTTC. Translating it yields CASSRSPSDSYNEQFF.

This clonotype was recorded at least ten times. The J gene is TRBJ1-2, the V gene TRBV28; D perhaps matches TRBD1 (5 bases). CDR1 and CDR2 (germline): MDHEN, SYDVKM. This CDR3 is built from 16 residues. The V and J ends lost 5 bases and 6 bases respectively, with 22 bases between them. The CDR3, as DNA: TGTGCCAGCAGTACTTTAACTGGGGCGGCTACCGATGGCTACACCTTC. Protein: CASSTLTGAATDGYTF.

The gene calls are TRBV27 and TRBJ1-4; maybe TRBD1 (6 bases). Germline V gene lookup returns CDR1 MNHEY and CDR2 SMNVEV (reference sequence). The CDR3 is 13 amino acids. V lost 6 bases to trimming and J lost 11 bases, with 16 bases between them. The CDR3 spells CASRGDNVEKLFF. In DNA form, the CDR3 reads TGTGCCAGCAGAGGGGACAACGTGGAGAAACTGTTTTTT.

Comment on this clonotype: Given a much more abundant clone one base away, this may be a read error. This sequence joins TRBV7-9 and TRBJ2-5, with 9 bases aligning to TRBD1. V was pared by 6 bases and J by 3 bases, with 8 bases of the junction left unmatched. Germline CDR1 and CDR2: SEHNR and FQNEAQ (reference sequence). This CDR3 region has 15 residues. This chain's CDR3 is CASSKRDRVKETQYF. DNA for the CDR3: TGTGCCAGCAGTAAGCGGGACAGGGTGAAAGAGACCCAGTACTTC.

The chain joins TRBV9 to TRBJ1-2; D is unresolved. The CDR3 extends over 15 amino acids. Germline CDR1 and CDR2: SGDLS and YYNGEE. V was shortened by 0 bases and J by 2 bases, with 11 bases between the two germline ends. This chain's CDR3 is CASSVGPEPNYGYTF. CDR3 bases: TGTGCCAGCAGCGTAGGTCCAGAACCGAACTATGGCTACACCTTC. Filled out from reference TRBV9 and TRBJ1-2, the complete variable domain reads DSGVTQTPKHLITATGQRVTLRCSPRSGDLSVYWYQQSLDQGLQFLIQYYNGEERAKGNILERFSAQQFPDLHSELNLSSLELGDSALYFCASSVGPEPNYGYTFGSGTRLTVV.

This clonotype showed up just a few times. The chain combines TRBV29-1 with TRBJ2-7, with D possibly matching TRBD1 (7 bases). Germline V gene data show CDR1 as SQVTM and CDR2 as ANQGSEA. There are 16 residues in the CDR3. Trimming shortened V by 4 bases and J by 7 bases, and 26 bases separated the two germline ends. The CDR3 reads CSVVRSGSRGVEEQYF. DNA for the CDR3: TGCAGCGTTGTTAGAAGTGGGAGCAGGGGGGTAGAAGAGCAGTACTTC.

The chain links TRBV29-1 to TRBJ2-1, with D unclear. V was shortened by 2 bases and J by 7 bases, with 9 bases between the two germline ends. The germline V gene has CDR1 SQVTM and CDR2 ANQGSEA. The CDR3 is 12 amino acids. The CDR3 is CSVELGLNEQFF. In DNA, the CDR3 is TGCAGCGTTGAATTAGGGTTGAATGAGCAGTTCTTC.

The rearrangement links TRBV10-3 to TRBJ1-1, with TRBD1 as a possible D gene (5 bases). Trimming pared 9 bases from V and 4 bases from J, leaving 15 bases between. CDR3 size: 13 residues. Germline lookup yields CDR1 ENHRY and CDR2 SYGVKD. The CDR3, as DNA: TGTGCCATAAAAGGGACTTCAGGCACTGAAGCTTTCTTT. The encoded protein is CAIKGTSGTEAFF.